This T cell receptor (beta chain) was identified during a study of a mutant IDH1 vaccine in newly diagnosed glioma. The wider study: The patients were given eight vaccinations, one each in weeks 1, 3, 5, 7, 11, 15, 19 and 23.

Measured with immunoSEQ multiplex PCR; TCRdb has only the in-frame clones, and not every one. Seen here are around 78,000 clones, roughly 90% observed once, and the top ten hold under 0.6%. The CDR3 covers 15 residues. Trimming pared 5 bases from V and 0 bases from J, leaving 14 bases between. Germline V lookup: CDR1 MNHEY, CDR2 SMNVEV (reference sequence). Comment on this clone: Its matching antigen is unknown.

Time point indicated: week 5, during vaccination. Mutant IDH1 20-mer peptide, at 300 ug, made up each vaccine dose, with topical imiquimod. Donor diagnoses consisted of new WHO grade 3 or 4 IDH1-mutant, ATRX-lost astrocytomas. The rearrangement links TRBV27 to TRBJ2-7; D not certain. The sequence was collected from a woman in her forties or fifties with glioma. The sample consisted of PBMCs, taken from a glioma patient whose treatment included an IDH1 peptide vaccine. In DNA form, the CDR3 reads TGTGCCAGCAGTCAAATCGGCAGAGGCTCCTACGAGCAGTACTTC. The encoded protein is CASSQIGRGSYEQYF.